These 10 T cell receptor beta chains were sequenced from one sample in a study of cytomegalovirus exposure and HLA in healthy donors (dated by TCRdb to the late 2010s). Receptor amplification or capture employed the immunoSEQ multiplex PCR assay. A mixture of 60 forward primers for TCR Vbeta segments and 13 reverse primers for TCR Jbeta segments was used in the multiplex PCR. Drawn from immuneACCESS, this table holds only the in-frame rearrangements with V and J called that TCRdb kept. Clones are partly lost; checked studies trace under half to an unresolved V gene and leave the rest unexplained. This sample holds over 110,000 clones; 82% were observed only once. Over 2.5% of the sample is in the top ten clones. Sequenced: PBMCs. The receptors shown here come from a male donor in good health and CMV-seronegative.

The V call is TRBV25-1, the J call TRBJ2-1; TRBD2 matches at 8 bases. V was pared by 2 bases and J by 5 bases, with 5 bases of the junction left unmatched. Germline-derived CDR1 and CDR2 are MGHDK and SYGVNS. The CDR3 covers 15 residues. DNA for the CDR3: TGTGCCAGCAGTGAAGGGACTAGGCGGAACAATGAGCAGTTCTTC. The encoded protein is CASSEGTRRNNEQFF.

In this sample, this clone turned up once. DNA of the CDR3: TGTGCCAGCAGCTTTGTAGATCCCGGGGAGCTGTTTTTT. This encodes CASSFVDPGELFF. The chain is built from TRBV11-2 and TRBJ2-2; D is unresolved. The germline V gene encodes CDR1 SGHAT and CDR2 FQNNGV. CDR3 length: 13 amino acids. Between the trimmed V and J ends, which lost 3 bases and 6 bases, there was a span of 8 bases.

The rearrangement joins TRBV5-1 to TRBJ2-5; tentatively, D is TRBD2 (6 bases). The J call is uncertain, as TRBJ2-7 better fits the DNA end. The length of the CDR3 is 15 residues. Germline V gene lookup returns CDR1 SGHRS and CDR2 YFSETQ. The CDR3 DNA sequence: TGCGCCAGCAGCTTTGCCGGGAGTCACTCCTACGAGCAGTACTTC. It codes for CASSFAGSHSYEQYF.

The chain has TRBV6-1 and TRBJ2-1; 8 positions match TRBD1. Losses at the gene ends were 10 bases for V and 5 bases for J; bases not matched to a gene: 7. The V gene's germline CDR1 is MNHNS and CDR2 SASEGT. This CDR3 has 13 amino acids. In DNA form, the CDR3 reads TGTGCCAACAGGGGGGACAGACACAATGAGCAGTTCTTC. Translating it yields CANRGDRHNEQFF.

This clone was seen more than once but under ten times. The genes are TRBV7-9 and TRBJ1-1, with 7 bases identical to TRBD1. Germline CDR1 SEHNR, CDR2 FQNEAQ (reference sequence). V shed 7 bases, J shed 3 bases, and the junction held 5 bases outside the gene matches. The CDR3 is 13 residues long. The CDR3 reads CASTIQGDTEAFF. The DNA of the CDR3 is TGTGCCAGCACTATCCAGGGGGACACTGAAGCTTTCTTT.

The chain has TRBV30 and TRBJ2-1; D perhaps matches TRBD1 (6 bases). V was trimmed by 3 bases and J by 1 base, leaving 13 bases between them. The CDR3 loop spans 15 amino acids. Germline CDR1 reads GTSNPN; CDR2 reads SVGIG (reference sequence). The CDR3: CAWRIRGFSYNEQFF. In DNA form, the CDR3 reads TGTGCCTGGAGAATCAGGGGTTTTTCCTACAATGAGCAGTTCTTC. The whole variable domain, filled in from reference TRBV30 and TRBJ2-1, reads SQTIHQWPATLVQPVGSPLSLECTVEGTSNPNLYWYRQAAGRGLQLLFYSVGIGQISSEVPQNLSASRPQDRQFILSSKKLLLSDSGFYLCAWRIRGFSYNEQFFGPGTRLTVL.

This chain uses TRBV6-5 with TRBJ2-3, with a tentative D call TRBD2 (6 bases). Germline loops: CDR1 MNHEY, CDR2 SVGAGI. This CDR3 region has 16 residues. V gave up 4 bases and J gave up 5 bases, with 19 bases separating them. The CDR3 loop reads CASSFGAGSMGDTQYF. CDR3 nucleotides: TGTGCCAGCAGTTTCGGTGCGGGGTCGATGGGAGATACGCAGTATTTT.

This clone was picked up a small number of times. The chain employs TRBV10-3 and TRBJ1-1; D gene uncertain. The germline V gene has CDR1 ENHRY and CDR2 SYGVKD. V dropped 10 bases and J dropped 1 base, with 16 bases sitting between them. The CDR3 loop spans 14 amino acids. CDR3 sequence: CATEGGRQNTEAFF. The CDR3 DNA reads as TGTGCCACCGAGGGAGGGAGGCAGAACACTGAAGCTTTCTTT.

The chain carries TRBV25-1 and TRBJ2-1; 13 bases agree with TRBD2. Germline lookup yields CDR1 MGHDK and CDR2 SYGVNS. Germline trimming cut 3 bases from V and 9 bases from J; bases unmatched to any gene: 5. This CDR3 contains 15 residues. The CDR3 DNA reads as TGTGCCAGCAGTGATCCAGGACTAGCGGGAGTTGAGCAGTTCTTC. Its protein is CASSDPGLAGVEQFF.

In DNA, the CDR3 is TGTGCCAGCAGTTACGACGGCGGACAGGGGGCCGAGCAGTACTTC. Encoded protein: CASSYDGGQGAEQYF. The chain employs TRBV6-5 and TRBJ2-5; TRBD1 agrees at 11 bases. The J call may be in error: the DNA end matches TRBJ2-7 better. This CDR3 contains 15 residues. CDR1 is MNHEY, CDR2 SVGAGI, per germline.